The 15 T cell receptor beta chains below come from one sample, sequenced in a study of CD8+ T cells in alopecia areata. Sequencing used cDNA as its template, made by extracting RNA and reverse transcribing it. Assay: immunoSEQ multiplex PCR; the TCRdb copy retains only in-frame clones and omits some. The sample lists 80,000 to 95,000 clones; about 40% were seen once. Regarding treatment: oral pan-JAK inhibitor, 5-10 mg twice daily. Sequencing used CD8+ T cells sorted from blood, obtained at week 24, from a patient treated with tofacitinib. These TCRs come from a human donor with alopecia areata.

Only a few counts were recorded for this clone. CDR3 DNA sequence: TGCGCCAGCAGCCAAGATGTAGGACAGGGTTATAATGGCTACACCTTC. This encodes CASSQDVGQGYNGYTF. V gene TRBV4-1 combines with J gene TRBJ1-2, with TRBD1 identical over 8 bases. The CDR3 contains 16 residues. Germline CDR1 is MGHRA and CDR2 is YSYEKL. J was trimmed by 6 bases and V by 0 bases; bases with no gene match: 9.

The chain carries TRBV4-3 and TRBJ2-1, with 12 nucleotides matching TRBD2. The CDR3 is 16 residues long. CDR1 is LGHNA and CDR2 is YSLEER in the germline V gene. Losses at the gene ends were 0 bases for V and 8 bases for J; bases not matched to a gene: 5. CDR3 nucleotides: TGCGCCAGCAGCCAAGATCTAGCGGGAGGGCCCCATGAGCAGTTCTTC. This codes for CASSQDLAGGPHEQFF.

As DNA, the CDR3 is TGTGCCAGCAGCCCCGACTCCGGAAATGAGCAGTTCTTC. Protein: CASSPDSGNEQFF. This chain joins TRBV11-2 and TRBJ2-1; the D is unclear. The CDR3 totals 13 residues. V was trimmed by 5 bases and J by 7 bases, leaving 12 bases between them. Germline CDR1 and CDR2: SGHAT and FQNNGV.

Here the CDR3 DNA reads TGTGCCAGCATAGGGACTACCAGCACAGATACGCAGTATTTT. As protein: CASIGTTSTDTQYF. This chain connects TRBV6-1 to TRBJ2-3; 7 bases line up with TRBD2. The CDR3 is 14 amino acids. Germline CDR1 and CDR2: MNHNS and SASEGT. The V gene end was trimmed by 7 bases and the J gene end by 0 bases; junction bases not matched to a gene: 4.

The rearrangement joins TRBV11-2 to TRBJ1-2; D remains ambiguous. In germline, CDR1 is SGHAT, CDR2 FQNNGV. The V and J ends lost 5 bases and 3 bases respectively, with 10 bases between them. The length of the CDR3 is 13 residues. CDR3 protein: CASSRKGYYGYTF. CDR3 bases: TGTGCCAGCAGCAGAAAGGGATACTATGGCTACACCTTC.

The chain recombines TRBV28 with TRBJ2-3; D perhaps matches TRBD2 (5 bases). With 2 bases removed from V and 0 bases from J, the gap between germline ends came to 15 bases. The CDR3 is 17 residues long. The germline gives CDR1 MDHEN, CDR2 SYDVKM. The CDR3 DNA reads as TGTGCCAGCAGTTTAAGCGGCCAACCATCTAGCACAGATACGCAGTATTTT. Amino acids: CASSLSGQPSSTDTQYF. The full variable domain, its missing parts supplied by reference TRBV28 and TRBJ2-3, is DVKVTQSSRYLVKRTGEKVFLECVQDMDHENMFWYRQDPGLGLRLIYFSYDVKMKEKGDIPEGYSVSREKKERFSLILESASTNQTSMYLCASSLSGQPSSTDTQYFGPGTRLTVL.

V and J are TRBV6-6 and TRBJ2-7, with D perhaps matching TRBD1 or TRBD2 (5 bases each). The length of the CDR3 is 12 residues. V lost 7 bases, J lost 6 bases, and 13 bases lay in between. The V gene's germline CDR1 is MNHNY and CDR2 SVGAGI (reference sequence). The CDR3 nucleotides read TGTGCCAGCACGGGGCTGGGTCGCGAGCAGTACTTC. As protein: CASTGLGREQYF.

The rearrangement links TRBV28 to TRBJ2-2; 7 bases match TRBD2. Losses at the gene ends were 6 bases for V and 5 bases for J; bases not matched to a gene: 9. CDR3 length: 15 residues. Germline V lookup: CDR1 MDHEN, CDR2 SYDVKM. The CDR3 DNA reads TGTGCCAGCAGCGTCGGACTAGGGAATACCGGGGAGCTGTTTTTT. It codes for CASSVGLGNTGELFF.

The DNA for the CDR3 is TGTGCCAGCAGCGTATTTGGGGACGAAAAACTGTTTTTT. Residues: CASSVFGDEKLFF. V and J are TRBV9 and TRBJ1-4, with TRBD1 as a possible D gene (5 bases). Germline CDR1 reads SGDLS; CDR2 reads YYNGEE. This CDR3 region has 13 residues. The V end was cut by 1 base, the J end by 8 bases, with 9 bases between.

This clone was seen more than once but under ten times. The CDR3 reads CASRGRAGRGYTF. The CDR3 DNA reads as TGTGCCAGCAGGGGCCGGGCCGGTCGGGGCTACACCTTC. The chain joins TRBV14 to TRBJ1-2, with D unclear. The CDR3 is made up of 13 amino acids. The germline V and J ends were trimmed by 6 bases and 8 bases, with 16 bases remaining between them. Germline V gives CDR1 SGHDN, CDR2 FVKESK.

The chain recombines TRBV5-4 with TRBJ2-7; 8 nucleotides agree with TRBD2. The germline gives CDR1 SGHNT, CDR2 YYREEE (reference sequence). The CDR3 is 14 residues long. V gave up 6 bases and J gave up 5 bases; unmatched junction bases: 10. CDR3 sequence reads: CASKLRGRSDEQYF. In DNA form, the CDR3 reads TGTGCCAGCAAGCTCCGCGGGAGGTCTGACGAGCAGTACTTC.

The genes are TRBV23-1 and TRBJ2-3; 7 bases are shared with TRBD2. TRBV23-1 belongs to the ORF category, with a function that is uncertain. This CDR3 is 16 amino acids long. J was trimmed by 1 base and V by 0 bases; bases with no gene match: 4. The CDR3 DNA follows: TGCGCCAGCAGTCAATCCGAGACTAGCTGCACAGATACGCAGTATTTT. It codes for CASSQSETSCTDTQYF.

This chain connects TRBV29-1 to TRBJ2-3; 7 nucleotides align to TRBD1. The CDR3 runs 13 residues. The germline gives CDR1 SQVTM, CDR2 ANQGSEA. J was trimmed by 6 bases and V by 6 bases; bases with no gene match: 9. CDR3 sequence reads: CSVTLTGTDTQYF. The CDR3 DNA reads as TGCAGCGTCACTTTGACAGGGACGGATACGCAGTATTTT.

The CDR3 is CASSPDRAEAFF. As DNA, the CDR3 is TGTGCCAGCAGCCCTGACAGGGCCGAAGCTTTCTTT. The chain links TRBV7-8 to TRBJ1-1; 7 bases align to TRBD1. Germline V gene sequence: CDR1 SGHVS, CDR2 FQNEAQ. The CDR3 totals 12 residues. Germline trimming cut 5 bases from V and 8 bases from J; bases unmatched to any gene: 5.

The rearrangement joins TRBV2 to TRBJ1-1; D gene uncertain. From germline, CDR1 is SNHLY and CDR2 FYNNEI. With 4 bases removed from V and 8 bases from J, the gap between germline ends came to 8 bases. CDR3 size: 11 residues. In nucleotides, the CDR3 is TGTGCCAGCAGTGTGACGACCGAAGCTTTCTTT. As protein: CASSVTTEAFF.